The present TCR beta chain was sequenced within a study of T cell clonality in common variable immunodeficiency. Regarding the study as a whole: Reportedly, TCR beta sequences from common variable immunodeficiency showed fewer deletions and N-nucleotide insertions.

In this sample, this clone turned up many times. Its antigen is as yet unknown. TCRdb's table, derived via immunoSEQ multiplex PCR, lists solely in-frame clones and lacks some. The sample shows roughly 58,000 clones, none of them appearing just once. This TCR was sampled from a person aged 18 to 75 in good health. Specimen: peripheral blood mononuclear cells.

CDR3 bases read: TGCGCCAGCAGCTTTTCGACAGGCTACGAG. It translates to CASSFSTGYE. The entire CDR3 reads CASSFSTGYEQYF. J is TRBJ2-7 and V is TRBV5-1; maybe TRBD1 (6 bases). From the germline J gene comes the end of the CDR3, since the read stops 3 residues before it. The CDR3 extends over 13 amino acids. The V end was cut by 2 bases, the J end by 3 bases, with 9 bases between. Germline V gene data show CDR1 as SGHRS and CDR2 as YFSETQ.